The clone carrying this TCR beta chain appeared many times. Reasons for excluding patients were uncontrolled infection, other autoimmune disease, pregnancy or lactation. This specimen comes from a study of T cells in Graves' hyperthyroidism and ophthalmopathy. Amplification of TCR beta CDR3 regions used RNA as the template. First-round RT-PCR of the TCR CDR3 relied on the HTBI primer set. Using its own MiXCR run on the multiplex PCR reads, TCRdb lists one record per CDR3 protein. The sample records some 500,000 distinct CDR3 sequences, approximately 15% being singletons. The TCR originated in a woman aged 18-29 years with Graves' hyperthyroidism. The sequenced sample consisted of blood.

CDR3 nucleotides: TGTGCCAGCAGTGTACGGAGTAGGGGAAGAACTAATGAAAAACTGTTTTTT. It specifies CASSVRSRGRTNEKLFF. The chain carries TRBV25-1 and TRBJ1-4; a possible D gene is TRBD1 (5 bases). CDR3 size: 17 residues. Germline CDR1 is MGHDK and CDR2 is SYGVNS. V dropped 4 bases and J dropped 1 base, with 16 bases sitting between them.